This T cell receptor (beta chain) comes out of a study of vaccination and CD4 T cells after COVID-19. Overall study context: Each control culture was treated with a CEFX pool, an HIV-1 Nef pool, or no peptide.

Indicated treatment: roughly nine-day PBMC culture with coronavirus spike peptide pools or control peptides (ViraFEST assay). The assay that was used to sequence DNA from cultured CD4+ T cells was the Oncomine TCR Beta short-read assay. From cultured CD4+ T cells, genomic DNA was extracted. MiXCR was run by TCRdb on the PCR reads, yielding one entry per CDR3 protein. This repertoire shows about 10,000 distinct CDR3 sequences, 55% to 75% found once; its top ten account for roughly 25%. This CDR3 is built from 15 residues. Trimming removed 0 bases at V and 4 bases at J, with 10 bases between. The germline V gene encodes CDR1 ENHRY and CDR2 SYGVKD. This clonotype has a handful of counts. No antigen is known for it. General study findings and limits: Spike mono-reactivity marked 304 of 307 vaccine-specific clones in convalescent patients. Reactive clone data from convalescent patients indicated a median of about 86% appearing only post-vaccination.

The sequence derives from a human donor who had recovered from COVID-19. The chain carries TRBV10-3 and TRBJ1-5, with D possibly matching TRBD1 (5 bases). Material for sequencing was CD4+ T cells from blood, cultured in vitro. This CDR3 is CAISESRDGNQPQHF. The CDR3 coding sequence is TGTGCCATCAGTGAGTCGAGGGACGGGAATCAGCCCCAGCATTTT.